The 20 T cell receptor beta chains below were found in one sample sequenced in a study of blood T cells in healthy people across ages. Primers used in a second PCR of roughly 6 to 11 cycles were a sample-barcoded 5' primer and a J-beta primer mix. TCRdb recomputed calls from the 5' RACE reads with MiXCR, one row per CDR3 protein. This table holds some 1,500,000 distinct CDR3 sequences, 42% found once. The sequencing sample was made of blood. These receptors were collected from a woman aged 18-29 years in good health.

CDR3 in DNA: TGTGCCAGCTCACCACCGGGACTAGCGTTTGCGTACAATGAGCAGTACTTC. This codes for CASSPPGLAFAYNEQYF. The chain is built from TRBV18 and TRBJ2-5, with TRBD2 matching over 10 bases. The germline V gene encodes CDR1 KGHSH and CDR2 LQKENI. The CDR3 is 17 amino acids. J lost 11 bases, V lost 0 bases, and 15 bases had no gene match.

V gene TRBV10-3 combines with J gene TRBJ2-2, with a possible D match to TRBD2 (5 bases). Germline loops: CDR1 ENHRY, CDR2 SYGVKD. This CDR3 has 16 amino acids. V was clipped by 0 bases and J by 2 bases, with 10 bases between them. The CDR3 nucleotides are TGTGCCATCAGTGAGTCTTCGCGGGTTAACACCGGGGAGCTGTTTTTT. Its protein product is CAISESSRVNTGELFF.

The rearrangement joins TRBV20-1 to TRBJ2-7; D unclear. V was shortened by 0 bases and J by 3 bases, with 9 bases between the two germline ends. This CDR3 has 13 residues. Germline assignment: CDR1 DFQATT and CDR2 SNEGSKA (reference sequence). The CDR3, as DNA: TGCAGTGCTAGAGATCCCGTAGGCTACGAGCAGTACTTC. Translation gives CSARDPVGYEQYF.

This clonotype came up many times. The gene calls are TRBV7-9 and TRBJ2-1; perhaps TRBD2 as D (6 bases). The germline V and J ends were trimmed by 1 base and 0 bases, with 16 bases remaining between them. The CDR3 consists of 18 residues. Germline CDR1 reads SEHNR; CDR2 reads FQNEAQ (reference sequence). Here the CDR3 DNA reads TGTGCCAGCAGCTTAGAATCGGACTATGATTTCTCCTACAATGAGCAGTTCTTC. It codes for CASSLESDYDFSYNEQFF.

V is TRBV12-3 or TRBV12-4 and J is TRBJ1-2; no firm D call. V lost 5 bases and J 7 bases, leaving 11 bases between the germline ends. This CDR3 contains 12 residues. The CDR3, as DNA: TGTGCCAGCAGTCCCCGGGGAGTTGGCTACACCTTC. This codes for CASSPRGVGYTF.

V is TRBV3-1 and J is TRBJ2-5, with D perhaps matching TRBD1 (8 bases). Near its end, the DNA agrees better with TRBJ2-7, so the J call may be wrong. The CDR3 covers 13 residues. Germline V gene sequence: CDR1 LGHDT, CDR2 YNNKEL (reference sequence). In DNA form, the CDR3 reads TGTGCCAGCAGCCTGGACAGGGAGGGCGAGCAGTACTTC. As protein: CASSLDREGEQYF.

V gene TRBV7-2 combines with J gene TRBJ1-6; D is possibly TRBD1 (5 bases). V was clipped by 5 bases and J by 13 bases, with 12 bases between them. Germline V gives CDR1 SGHTA, CDR2 FQGNSA. The CDR3 sequence is 12 residues long. DNA of the CDR3: TGTGCCAGCAGCAACACAGGAATTCCCCTCCACTTT. Protein product: CASSNTGIPLHF.

The sample holds many counts of this clonotype. V gene TRBV18 combines with J gene TRBJ2-1; TRBD1 or TRBD2 may be the D gene (5 bases each). The CDR3 is 13 residues long. The germline V and J ends were trimmed by 1 base and 9 bases, with 10 bases remaining between them. Germline CDR1 reads KGHSH; CDR2 reads LQKENI. CDR3 bases: TGTGCCAGCTCACCACGGGGGATAGGTGAGCAGTTCTTC. It translates to CASSPRGIGEQFF.

The gene calls are TRBV27 and TRBJ2-5; a possible D gene is TRBD2 (5 bases). The CDR3 runs 12 residues. Trimming left V 4 bases short and J 11 bases short, with 14 bases between. Germline V lookup: CDR1 MNHEY, CDR2 SMNVEV (reference sequence). The DNA for the CDR3 is TGTGCCAGCAGTTCGGGATCTCTAGAGCAGTACTTC. Its translation: CASSSGSLEQYF.

This clonotype has more than one count but fewer than ten. The gene calls are TRBV7-2 and TRBJ2-3, with 8 bases fitting TRBD2. The CDR3 is made up of 17 amino acids. The germline V gene encodes CDR1 SGHTA and CDR2 FQGNSA. Trimming removed 6 bases from V and 0 bases from J; junction bases left unmatched: 11. CDR3 coding DNA: TGTGCCAGCAGTAGAAGCCTAGCGGGTTCTAGCACAGATACGCAGTATTTT. Its translation is CASSRSLAGSSTDTQYF.

This clonotype was found many times. This chain joins TRBV7-2 and TRBJ1-1, with D possibly being TRBD1 (5 bases). Trimming cost V 5 bases and J 2 bases, with 18 bases left between them. There are 16 residues in the CDR3. CDR1 is SGHTA and CDR2 is FQGNSA in the germline V gene. The CDR3 sequence is CASSRQIPIANTEAFF. Here the CDR3 DNA reads TGTGCCAGCAGCAGACAGATACCAATAGCCAACACTGAAGCTTTCTTT.

This clonotype was picked up one time. J is TRBJ2-5 and V is TRBV29-1, with TRBD1 matching over 8 bases. The CDR3 consists of 14 residues. With 5 bases clipped from V and 5 bases from J, the junction kept 10 bases outside the gene matches. The germline V gene encodes CDR1 SQVTM and CDR2 ANQGSEA. The CDR3 loop reads CSVLGTGGRETQYF. The CDR3 region has the DNA TGCAGCGTTTTGGGCACAGGGGGTAGGGAGACCCAGTACTTC.

The chain carries TRBV5-1 and TRBJ2-1; TRBD2 matches at 9 bases. CDR3 length: 15 residues. V lost 2 bases, J lost 6 bases, and 6 bases stayed unmatched. Germline loops: CDR1 SGHRS, CDR2 YFSETQ. CDR3 in amino acids: CASSFSGRGGNEQFF. The CDR3 DNA is TGCGCCAGCAGCTTTAGCGGGAGAGGGGGCAATGAGCAGTTCTTC.

This chain links TRBV6-5 with TRBJ2-2; D is possibly TRBD1 (6 bases). The germline V gene encodes CDR1 MNHEY and CDR2 SVGAGI. V lost 0 bases to trimming and J lost 2 bases, with 13 bases between them. The length of the CDR3 is 17 residues. CDR3 nucleotides: TGTGCCAGCAGTTACTCGATATGGACAGTTAACACCGGGGAGCTGTTTTTT. This encodes CASSYSIWTVNTGELFF.

This chain uses TRBV6-2 or TRBV6-3 with TRBJ1-2; D possibly corresponds to TRBD1 (5 bases). The V gene's germline CDR1 is MNHEY and CDR2 SVGEGT. V lost 10 bases and J 3 bases, leaving 21 bases between the germline ends. CDR3 length: 15 residues. The CDR3 sequence: CATQHVSGTYYGYTF. For the CDR3, the DNA is TGTGCCACTCAGCATGTCTCAGGGACTTACTATGGCTACACCTTC.

The chain is built from TRBV6-6 and TRBJ2-1, with TRBD2 identical over 8 bases. Germline trimming cut 6 bases from V and 7 bases from J; bases unmatched to any gene: 11. CDR3 size: 15 residues. Germline CDR1 reads MNHNY; CDR2 reads SVGAGI (reference sequence). CDR3 protein: CASSILAVYPNEQFF. The DNA for the CDR3 is TGTGCCAGCAGCATACTAGCGGTGTATCCTAATGAGCAGTTCTTC.

The rearrangement joins TRBV29-1 to TRBJ2-5, with 14 nucleotides matching TRBD2. The last part of the DNA fits TRBJ2-7 better; the J call may be wrong. The CDR3 totals 15 residues. CDR1 and CDR2 from the germline V gene are SQVTM and ANQGSEA. CDR3 in DNA: TGCAGCGTTGAATGGACTAGCGGGAGGAACTACGAGCAGTACTTC. Encoded protein: CSVEWTSGRNYEQYF.

The chain is built from TRBV28 and TRBJ1-1; D is uncertain. This CDR3 comprises 14 residues. Between the trimmed V and J ends, which lost 6 bases and 6 bases, there was a span of 17 bases. CDR1 and CDR2 (germline): MDHEN, SYDVKM. This CDR3 reads CASSPTSTVAEAFF. The CDR3 DNA is TGTGCCAGCAGCCCCACTTCGACTGTCGCTGAAGCTTTCTTT. Together with reference TRBV28 and TRBJ1-1, the CDR3 gives the full variable domain: DVKVTQSSRYLVKRTGEKVFLECVQDMDHENMFWYRQDPGLGLRLIYFSYDVKMKEKGDIPEGYSVSREKKERFSLILESASTNQTSMYLCASSPTSTVAEAFFGQGTRLTVV.

This clonotype showed up many times. The chain's CDR3 is CASSQRGGYGYTF. CDR3 nucleotides: TGTGCCAGCAGCCAACGGGGGGGCTATGGCTACACCTTC. V and J are TRBV6-5 and TRBJ1-2; TRBD1 might be the D (5 bases). Germline assignment: CDR1 MNHEY and CDR2 SVGAGI. This CDR3 has 13 residues. Trimming stripped 6 bases from V and 4 bases from J, with 12 bases between.

This sequence joins TRBV20-1 and TRBJ2-7; D is possibly TRBD2 (5 bases). The length of the CDR3 is 17 residues. Trimming removed 0 bases at V and 7 bases at J, with 25 bases between. Germline assignment: CDR1 DFQATT and CDR2 SNEGSKA (reference sequence). The CDR3 DNA reads as TGCAGTGCTAGAGATATGATAGCGCCAACATCCTACAATGAGCAGTACTTC. Translating it yields CSARDMIAPTSYNEQYF.